The 9 T cell receptor beta chains reported below all come from one sample, sequenced in a study of T cell clonotyping in hematopoietic cell transplantation. This sample's time point: recipient sample about 28 days before transplant, after cytoreduction. The assay was immunoSEQ multiplex PCR, and TCRdb's table has in-frame clones only and misses some. The repertoire includes 25,000 or so clones, under 85% of them detected once, and approximately 6.3% sits in the top ten. This specimen was peripheral blood mononuclear cells, taken before stem cell transplant. All receptors derive from a man aged 45-65 years with myelodysplastic syndrome. Some clones in this sample may be carry-over from other donors' samples.

The rearrangement links TRBV6-1 to TRBJ2-7; 9 nucleotides align to TRBD1. CDR3 length: 15 amino acids. The germline V gene has CDR1 MNHNS and CDR2 SASEGT. The junction had 5 bases not matched to a gene; V was cut back by 4 bases and J by 1 base. The CDR3 region is CASSGDRELSYEQYF. Written as DNA, the CDR3 is TGTGCCAGCAGTGGGGACAGGGAACTTTCCTACGAGCAGTACTTC.

The chain joins TRBV11-2 to TRBJ1-2; D not resolved. Trimming pared 5 bases from V and 5 bases from J, leaving 12 bases between. CDR1 is SGHAT and CDR2 is FQNNGV in the germline V gene. The CDR3 runs 13 residues. The chain's CDR3 is CASSLLLGYGYTF. CDR3 nucleotide sequence: TGTGCCAGCAGCCTGTTGCTTGGATATGGCTACACCTTC.

The V call is TRBV9, the J call TRBJ2-3, with 12 positions matching TRBD2. The V segment lost 1 base and the J segment 1 base; nucleotides outside the gene matches: 4. Germline V gene sequence: CDR1 SGDLS, CDR2 YYNGEE. The CDR3 spans 17 residues. In nucleotides, the CDR3 is TGTGCCAGCAGCGTACGGGGACTAGCGGGCCGCACAGATACGCAGTATTTT. Protein: CASSVRGLAGRTDTQYF.

This clone was seen a few times. This chain connects TRBV5-5 to TRBJ1-1, with D possibly TRBD1 on 6 matching bases. Trimming removed 0 bases from V and 5 bases from J, with 14 bases in between. The CDR3 contains 15 residues. Germline V gives CDR1 SGHKS, CDR2 YYEKEE (reference sequence). CDR3 amino acids: CASSLGGNRETEAFF. Here the CDR3 DNA reads TGTGCCAGCAGCTTGGGGGGGAACAGGGAAACTGAAGCTTTCTTT.

In its sample, this clone was seen a few times. This sequence may be a read error, since a much larger clone differs from it by one base. The DNA for the CDR3 is TGTGCCATCAGAGAAGAGGGACAAGGTGAAAAACTGTCTTTT. It codes for CAIREEGQGEKLSF. The chain couples TRBV10-3 to TRBJ1-4; maybe TRBD1 (6 bases). CDR1 and CDR2 (germline): ENHRY, SYGVKD. The CDR3 is 14 amino acids.

V gene TRBV2 combines with J gene TRBJ2-5; D might be TRBD2 (6 bases). CDR1 and CDR2 (germline): SNHLY, FYNNEI. The CDR3 is 15 residues long. Trimming pared 3 bases from V and 7 bases from J, leaving 18 bases between. The CDR3 is CASSEEGMGPGTQYF. The DNA of the CDR3 is TGTGCCAGCAGTGAGGAGGGGATGGGTCCAGGGACCCAGTACTTC.

The chain employs TRBV5-1 and TRBJ2-7; the match to TRBD1 covers 7 bases. The germline CDR1 and CDR2 sequences are SGHRS and YFSETQ. The J segment lost 1 base and the V segment lost 0 bases, leaving 4 bases of the junction unmatched. The CDR3 consists of 15 residues. CDR3 protein: CASSLERGLSYEQYF. For the CDR3, the DNA is TGCGCCAGCAGCTTGGAGAGGGGGCTTTCCTACGAGCAGTACTTC.

This clone was counted only a few times. The chain joins TRBV6-5 to TRBJ2-7; D is perhaps TRBD2 (6 bases). V lost 4 bases and J lost 3, with 16 bases in between. Germline values: CDR1 MNHEY, CDR2 SVGAGI. The length of the CDR3 is 15 residues. CDR3 residues: CASSSRDSGSYEQYF. The DNA for the CDR3 is TGTGCCAGCAGTTCCCGGGACTCTGGGAGCTACGAGCAGTACTTC.

The genes are TRBV14 and TRBJ1-2; tentatively, D is TRBD1 (6 bases). This CDR3 has 14 amino acids. Between the trimmed V and J ends, which lost 2 bases and 9 bases, there was a span of 16 bases. The germline CDR1 and CDR2 sequences are SGHDN and FVKESK. Written as DNA, the CDR3 is TGTGCCAGCAGCCAACAGAAACACAGGGCCCGCTACACCTTC. Translating it yields CASSQQKHRARYTF.